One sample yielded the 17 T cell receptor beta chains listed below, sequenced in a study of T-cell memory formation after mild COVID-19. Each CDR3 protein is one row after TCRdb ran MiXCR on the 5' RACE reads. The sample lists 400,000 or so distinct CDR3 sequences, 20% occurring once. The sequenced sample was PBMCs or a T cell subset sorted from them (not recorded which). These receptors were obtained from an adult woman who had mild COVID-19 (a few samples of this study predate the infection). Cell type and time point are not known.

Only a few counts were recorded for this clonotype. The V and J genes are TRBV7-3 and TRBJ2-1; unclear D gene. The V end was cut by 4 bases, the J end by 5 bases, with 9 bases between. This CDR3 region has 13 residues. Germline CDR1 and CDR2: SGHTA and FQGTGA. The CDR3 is CASSSLGNNEQFF. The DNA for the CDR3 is TGTGCCAGCAGCTCGTTAGGTAACAATGAGCAGTTCTTC.

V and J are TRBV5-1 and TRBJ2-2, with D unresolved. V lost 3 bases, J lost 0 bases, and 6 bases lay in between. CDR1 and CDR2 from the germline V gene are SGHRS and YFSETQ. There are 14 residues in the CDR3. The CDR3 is CASSSTPNTGELFF. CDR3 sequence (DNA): TGCGCCAGCAGCTCCACTCCGAACACCGGGGAGCTGTTTTTT.

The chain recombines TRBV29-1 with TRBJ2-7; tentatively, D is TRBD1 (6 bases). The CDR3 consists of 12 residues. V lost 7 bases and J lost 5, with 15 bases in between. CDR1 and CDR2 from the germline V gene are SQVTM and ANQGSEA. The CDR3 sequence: CSADSVGNEQYF. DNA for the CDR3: TGCAGCGCGGACAGCGTCGGTAACGAGCAGTACTTC.

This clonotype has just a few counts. CDR3 region: CASKLTNAGNTIYF. The CDR3 DNA sequence: TGTGCCAGCAAGTTAACGAACGCTGGAAACACCATATATTTT. The chain recombines TRBV6-5 with TRBJ1-3; D not resolved. The CDR3 has 14 amino acids. CDR1 and CDR2 (germline): MNHEY, SVGAGI. V was trimmed by 7 bases and J by 2 bases, leaving 12 bases between them.

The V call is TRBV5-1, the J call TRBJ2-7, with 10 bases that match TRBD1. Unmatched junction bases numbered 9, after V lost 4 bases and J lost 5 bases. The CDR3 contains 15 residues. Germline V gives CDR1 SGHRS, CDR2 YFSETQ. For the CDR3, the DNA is TGCGCCAGCAGCCTCCGGACAGGGGGTACCGACGAGCAGTACTTC. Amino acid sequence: CASSLRTGGTDEQYF.

This chain's CDR3 is CASSSRTANYGYTF. For the CDR3, the DNA is TGTGCCAGCAGTTCCCGCACGGCTAACTATGGCTACACCTTC. The chain links TRBV12-3 or TRBV12-4 to TRBJ1-2; unclear D gene. The V and J ends lost 4 bases and 0 bases respectively, with 9 bases between them. The CDR3 has 14 residues.

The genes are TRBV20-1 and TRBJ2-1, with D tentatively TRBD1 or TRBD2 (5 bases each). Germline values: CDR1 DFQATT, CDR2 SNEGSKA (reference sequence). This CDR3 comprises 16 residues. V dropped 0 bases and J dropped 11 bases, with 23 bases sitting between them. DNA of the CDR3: TGCAGTGCTAGAGATTCGCGGAGGCAGGGAAAGGGTAAGCAGTTCTTC. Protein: CSARDSRRQGKGKQFF.

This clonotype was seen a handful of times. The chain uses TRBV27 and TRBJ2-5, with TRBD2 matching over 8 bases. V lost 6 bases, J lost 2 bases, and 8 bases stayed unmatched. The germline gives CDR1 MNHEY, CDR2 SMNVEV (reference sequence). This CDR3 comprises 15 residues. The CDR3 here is CASRGRGGYQETQYF. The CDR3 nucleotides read TGTGCCAGCAGGGGACGGGGGGGTTATCAAGAGACCCAGTACTTC.

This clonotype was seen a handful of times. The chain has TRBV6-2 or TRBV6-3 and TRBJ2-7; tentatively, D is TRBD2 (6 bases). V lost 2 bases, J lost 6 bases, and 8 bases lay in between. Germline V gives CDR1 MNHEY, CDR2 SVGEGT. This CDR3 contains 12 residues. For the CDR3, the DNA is TGTGCCAGCAGTTACGACGGGGGCGAGCAGTACTTC. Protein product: CASSYDGGEQYF.

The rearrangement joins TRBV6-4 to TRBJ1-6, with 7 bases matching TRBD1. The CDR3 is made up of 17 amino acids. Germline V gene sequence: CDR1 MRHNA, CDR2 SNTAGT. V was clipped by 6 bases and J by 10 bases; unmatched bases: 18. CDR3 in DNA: TGTGCCAGCAGGGGGAACAACCTAACAGGGGTCGAGTCACCCCTCCACTTT. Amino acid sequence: CASRGNNLTGVESPLHF.

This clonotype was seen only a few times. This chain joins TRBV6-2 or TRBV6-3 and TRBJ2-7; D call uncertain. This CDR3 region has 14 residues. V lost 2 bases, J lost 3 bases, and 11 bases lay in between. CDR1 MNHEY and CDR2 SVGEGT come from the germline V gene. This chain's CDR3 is CASSYGRNVYEQYF. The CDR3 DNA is TGTGCCAGCAGTTACGGACGGAATGTCTACGAGCAGTACTTC.

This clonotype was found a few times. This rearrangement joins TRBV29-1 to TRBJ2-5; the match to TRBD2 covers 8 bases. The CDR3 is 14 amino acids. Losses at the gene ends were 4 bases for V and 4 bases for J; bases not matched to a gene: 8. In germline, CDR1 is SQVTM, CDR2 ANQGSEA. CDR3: CSVAFGSGTETQYF. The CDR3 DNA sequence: TGCAGCGTTGCGTTTGGTAGCGGGACAGAGACCCAGTACTTC.

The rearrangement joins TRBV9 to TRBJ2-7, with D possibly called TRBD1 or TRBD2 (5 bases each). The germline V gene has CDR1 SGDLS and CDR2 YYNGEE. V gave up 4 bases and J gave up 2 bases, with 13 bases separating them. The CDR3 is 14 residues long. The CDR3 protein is CASSYGTDAYEQYF. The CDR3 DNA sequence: TGTGCCAGCAGCTACGGGACGGATGCCTACGAGCAGTACTTC. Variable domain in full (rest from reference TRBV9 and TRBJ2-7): DSGVTQTPKHLITATGQRVTLRCSPRSGDLSVYWYQQSLDQGLQFLIQYYNGEERAKGNILERFSAQQFPDLHSELNLSSLELGDSALYFCASSYGTDAYEQYFGPGTRLTVT.

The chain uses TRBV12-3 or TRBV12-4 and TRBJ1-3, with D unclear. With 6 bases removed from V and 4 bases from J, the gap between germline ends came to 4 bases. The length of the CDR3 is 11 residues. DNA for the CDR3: TGTGCCAGCAGCCACGGAAACACCATATATTTT. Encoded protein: CASSHGNTIYF.

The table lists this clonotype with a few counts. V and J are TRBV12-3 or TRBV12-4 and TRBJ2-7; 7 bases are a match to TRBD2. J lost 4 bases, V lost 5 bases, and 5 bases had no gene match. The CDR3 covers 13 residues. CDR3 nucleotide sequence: TGTGCCAGCAGTGTCGGGACTATTTACGAGCAGTACTTC. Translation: CASSVGTIYEQYF.

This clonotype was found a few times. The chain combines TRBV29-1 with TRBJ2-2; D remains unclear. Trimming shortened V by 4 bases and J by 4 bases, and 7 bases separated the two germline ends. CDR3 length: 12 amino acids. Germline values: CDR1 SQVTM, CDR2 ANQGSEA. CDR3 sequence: CSVGGATGELFF. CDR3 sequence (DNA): TGCAGCGTTGGAGGTGCCACCGGGGAGCTGTTTTTT.

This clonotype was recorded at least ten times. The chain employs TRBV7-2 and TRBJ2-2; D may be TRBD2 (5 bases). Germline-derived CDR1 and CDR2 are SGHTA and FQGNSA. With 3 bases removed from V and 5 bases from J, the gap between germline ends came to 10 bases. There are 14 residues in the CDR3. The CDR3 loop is CASSLNPGTGELFF. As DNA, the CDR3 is TGTGCCAGCAGCTTGAACCCGGGGACCGGGGAGCTGTTTTTT.